This T cell receptor beta chain was recorded in a study of PD-1 blockade in classical Hodgkin lymphoma. Worth noting for this clone: Its antigen is not identified.

Assay used: immunoSEQ multiplex PCR; TCRdb lists only in-frame clones, some missing. This table holds about 27,000 clones, around four fifths found once. Findings of the study overall: Complete responders' baseline diversity resembled that of newly diagnosed patients.

Each patient experienced a relapse that followed autologous stem cell transplantation, and brentuximab vedotin exposure varied. Complete response, partial response or progressive disease was each patient's best response. CDR3 length: 12 amino acids. V dropped 5 bases and J dropped 4 bases, with 8 bases sitting between them. The germline V gene encodes CDR1 MDHEN and CDR2 SYDVKM. This sample comprised peripheral blood mononuclear cells (PBMCs), obtained before the second cycle of nivolumab. The chain recombines TRBV28 with TRBJ1-2; D not resolved. This TCR was recovered from a human donor with classical Hodgkin lymphoma. CDR3 amino acids: CASSTHFYGYTF. CDR3 DNA sequence: TGTGCCAGCAGTACCCACTTCTATGGCTACACCTTC.